Listed here is a single T cell receptor (beta chain). Its antigen is currently unknown. Here immunoSEQ multiplex PCR was the method, and the copy in TCRdb shows in-frame clones only, minus some. The data show 250,000 or so clones, roughly 70% seen once. The source of the sample is a study of cytotoxic CD8 clonotypes in ibrutinib-treated CLL. V gave up 3 bases and J gave up 9 bases, with 15 bases separating them. The CDR3 is 13 residues long. CDR1 SEHNR and CDR2 FQNEAQ come from the germline V gene (reference sequence). Study findings and constraints: Under treatment, the uncommon public clonotypes either contracted or remained stable.

The clonotype comes from a human donor with chronic lymphocytic leukemia. The chain combines TRBV7-9 with TRBJ2-7; D not certain. The material was PBMCs, obtained after 24 months of ibrutinib treatment. The CDR3: CASSFRAADVQYF. CDR3 coding DNA: TGTGCCAGCAGCTTCCGGGCCGCGGACGTGCAGTACTTC. The variable domain in full, completed from reference TRBV7-9 and TRBJ2-7, reads DTGVSQNPRHKITKRGQNVTFRCDPISEHNRLYWYRQTLGQGPEFLTYFQNEAQLEKSRLLSDRFSAERPKGSFSTLEIQRTEQGDSAMYLCASSFRAADVQYFGPGTRLTVT.